This TCR beta chain was sequenced in a study of blood T cell repertoires in COVID-19. Study context: The samples span acute and convalescent COVID-19 from the United States, Italy and Spain.

The CDR3 length is 16 residues. CDR1 is MNHNS and CDR2 is SASEGT in the germline V gene. Note on this clone: One end of the junction does not line up with germline, which may come from a read error.

In the original processing: Reference gene primer amplification gave estimated nucleated cell counts. Sequencing was performed with immunoSEQ multiplex PCR; in TCRdb, only in-frame clones are kept and a portion is missing. V and J calls and clone size are copied from that table; D and trimming were computed from the DNA. The sample carries around 250,000 clones, 80% to 90% recorded once. The clonotype comes from a woman aged 25-40 years with active or convalescent COVID-19. The chain uses TRBV6-1 and TRBJ2-5; TRBD2 is a possible D gene (7 bases). The sample taken for sequencing was peripheral blood. For the CDR3, the DNA is TGTGCCAGCAGCGAAGGGGGGGGTAGGTACCAAGAGACCCAGTACTTC. It encodes CASSEGGGRYQETQYF.